A selection of T cell receptor beta chains follows, all from one sample in a study of shared clonotypes between healthy human individuals. TCRdb's copy holds only in-frame clones and misses some; the assay was immunoSEQ multiplex PCR. The sample lists 2 million to 2.5 million clones; roughly 96% were seen once. The sequenced sample was naive CD4+ T cells sorted from blood. The receptors derive from a man between 18 and 35 years old in good health. Each CDR3 is given with its conserved first and last residue. The order of the fields is clone size, J gene, D gene, V gene, CDR3 DNA, CDR3 protein. A D gene is named only where the DNA matches it firmly. The size field is filled for only some rows; it gives once, few, many or a size class.

clone_size: NA
j_call: TRBJ1-6
d_call: NA
v_call: TRBV11-2
cdr3_nt: TGTGCCAGCAGCTCCGCCGGTCGGGGACACCTGAATTCACCCCTCCACTTT
cdr3_aa: CASSSAGRGHLNSPLHF

clone_size: NA
j_call: TRBJ2-2
d_call: NA
v_call: TRBV29-1
cdr3_nt: TGCAGCGTGACGGATAACACCGGGGAGCTGTTTTTT
cdr3_aa: CSVTDNTGELFF

clone_size: NA
j_call: TRBJ2-7
d_call: TRBD1
v_call: TRBV5-8
cdr3_nt: TGTGCCAGCGGGTTTACCGGGACAGGGGGAAACTTC
cdr3_aa: CASGFTGTGGNF

clone_size: once
j_call: TRBJ2-2
d_call: NA
v_call: TRBV19
cdr3_nt: TGTGCCAGTACCCTCGGTGGGACCGGGGAGCTGTTTTTT
cdr3_aa: CASTLGGTGELFF

clone_size: NA
j_call: TRBJ1-4
d_call: NA
v_call: TRBV30
cdr3_nt: TGTGCCTACCAACGACGCACCCTAAATGAAAAACTGTTTTTT
cdr3_aa: CAYQRRTLNEKLFF

clone_size: once
j_call: TRBJ2-4
d_call: NA
v_call: TRBV5-1
cdr3_nt: TGCGCCAGCAGCTTGTTAGGGACTCCACTCGGAGAAAACATTCAGTACTTC
cdr3_aa: CASSLLGTPLGENIQYF

clone_size: few
j_call: TRBJ2-4
d_call: NA
v_call: TRBV30
cdr3_nt: TGTGCCTGGAGGGAGGCCAAAAACATTCAGTACTTC
cdr3_aa: CAWREAKNIQYF

clone_size: NA
j_call: TRBJ1-2
d_call: NA
v_call: TRBV15
cdr3_nt: TGTGCCACCAGCAGAGATCAGGCCTCGTATGGCTACACCTTC
cdr3_aa: CATSRDQASYGYTF

clone_size: NA
j_call: TRBJ2-5
d_call: TRBD2
v_call: TRBV5-1
cdr3_nt: TGCGCCAGCAGCTCGTCTAGCGGCCAAGAGACCCAGTACTTC
cdr3_aa: CASSSSSGQETQYF

clone_size: NA
j_call: TRBJ2-1
d_call: NA
v_call: TRBV5-4
cdr3_nt: TGTGCCAGCAGCGCTGGTGGCTCACTATACAATGAGCAGTTCTTC
cdr3_aa: CASSAGGSLYNEQFF

clone_size: NA
j_call: TRBJ2-7
d_call: NA
v_call: TRBV6-5
cdr3_nt: TGTGCCAGCAGAACCACAGGCTACGAGCAGTACTTC
cdr3_aa: CASRTTGYEQYF

clone_size: NA
j_call: TRBJ2-2
d_call: NA
v_call: TRBV11-2
cdr3_nt: TGTGCCAGCAGCTTAAGTTACGGGGAGCTGTTTTTT
cdr3_aa: CASSLSYGELFF

clone_size: NA
j_call: TRBJ2-7
d_call: TRBD2
v_call: TRBV27
cdr3_nt: TGTGCCAGCAGCGCGACTAGCGGGGGCTACGAGCAGTACTTC
cdr3_aa: CASSATSGGYEQYF

clone_size: NA
j_call: TRBJ1-5
d_call: NA
v_call: TRBV12-5
cdr3_nt: TGTGCTAGTGGCCCGGGCCCGACCCACAATCAGCCCCAGCATTTT
cdr3_aa: CASGPGPTHNQPQHF

clone_size: NA
j_call: TRBJ1-3
d_call: NA
v_call: TRBV29-1
cdr3_nt: TGCAGCGTAGTCGAGCCTGGAAACACCATATATTTT
cdr3_aa: CSVVEPGNTIYF

clone_size: NA
j_call: TRBJ1-4
d_call: NA
v_call: TRBV5-1
cdr3_nt: TGCGCCAGCAGCTTAGGAGGGGGTAATGAAAAACTGTTTTTT
cdr3_aa: CASSLGGGNEKLFF

clone_size: NA
j_call: TRBJ2-7
d_call: TRBD1
v_call: TRBV7-9
cdr3_nt: TGTGCCAGCAGCCGGACAGGGGGCATGGACTACGAGCAGTACTTC
cdr3_aa: CASSRTGGMDYEQYF

clone_size: NA
j_call: TRBJ2-1
d_call: TRBD1
v_call: TRBV5-1
cdr3_nt: TGCGCCAGCAGCTTGGATGGACAGGGCTACAATGAGCAGTTCTTC
cdr3_aa: CASSLDGQGYNEQFF

clone_size: NA
j_call: TRBJ1-5
d_call: NA
v_call: TRBV25-1
cdr3_nt: TGTGCCAGCAGTGATTCTCTGCAGCCCCAGCATTTT
cdr3_aa: CASSDSLQPQHF

clone_size: once
j_call: TRBJ1-5
d_call: NA
v_call: TRBV7-8
cdr3_nt: TGTGCCAGCAGCTTAGACAGGAATCAGCCCCAGCATTTT
cdr3_aa: CASSLDRNQPQHF

clone_size: NA
j_call: TRBJ1-5
d_call: TRBD1
v_call: TRBV18
cdr3_nt: TGTGCCAGCTCACCCGGACAGGGCCTTCAACCCCAGCATTTT
cdr3_aa: CASSPGQGLQPQHF

clone_size: NA
j_call: TRBJ1-4
d_call: NA
v_call: TRBV28
cdr3_nt: TGTGCCAGCGGTAGGGGCCCAACTAATGAAAAACTGTTTTTT
cdr3_aa: CASGRGPTNEKLFF

clone_size: NA
j_call: TRBJ2-1
d_call: TRBD2
v_call: TRBV11-2
cdr3_nt: TGTGCCAGCATCAGACTAGCGGGAGATGGCAATGAGCAGTTCTTC
cdr3_aa: CASIRLAGDGNEQFF

clone_size: NA
j_call: TRBJ1-1
d_call: NA
v_call: TRBV28
cdr3_nt: TGTGCAGCCCACGGGCGGGCGATGAACACTGAAGCTTTCTTT
cdr3_aa: CAAHGRAMNTEAFF

clone_size: NA
j_call: TRBJ2-7
d_call: NA
v_call: TRBV27
cdr3_nt: TGTGCCAGCAGTCCAACTAGGGTGCTCTACTACGAGCAGTACTTC
cdr3_aa: CASSPTRVLYYEQYF

clone_size: NA
j_call: TRBJ2-5
d_call: TRBD1
v_call: TRBV5-4
cdr3_nt: TGTGCCAGCACGCACAGGGGGCTTCGAGAGACCCAGTACTTC
cdr3_aa: CASTHRGLRETQYF

clone_size: NA
j_call: TRBJ2-3
d_call: TRBD1
v_call: TRBV6-1
cdr3_nt: TGTGCCAGCAGTGAATCTTCTTCCGCGGTGACAGGGGCCACAGATACGCAGTATTTT
cdr3_aa: CASSESSSAVTGATDTQYF

clone_size: NA
j_call: TRBJ2-3
d_call: TRBD2
v_call: TRBV5-1
cdr3_nt: TGCGCCAGCAGCTTACTAGCGGGGGGTGGCACAGATACGCAGTATTTT
cdr3_aa: CASSLLAGGGTDTQYF

clone_size: NA
j_call: TRBJ1-3
d_call: TRBD1
v_call: TRBV7-9
cdr3_nt: TGTGCCAGCAGCGTGGGACAGCCTGGAGACACCATATATTTT
cdr3_aa: CASSVGQPGDTIYF

clone_size: NA
j_call: TRBJ2-7
d_call: TRBD1
v_call: TRBV6-5
cdr3_nt: TGTGCCAGCAGTCGGGGACAGGGGACTTCCGAGCAGTACTTC
cdr3_aa: CASSRGQGTSEQYF

clone_size: NA
j_call: TRBJ1-2
d_call: TRBD1
v_call: TRBV29-1
cdr3_nt: TGCAGCGTTGAAGACAGGGGGCTTGCTGGCTACACCTTC
cdr3_aa: CSVEDRGLAGYTF

clone_size: NA
j_call: TRBJ1-3
d_call: NA
v_call: TRBV18
cdr3_nt: TGTGCCAGCTCACCGGGAGACTCTGGAAACACCATATATTTT
cdr3_aa: CASSPGDSGNTIYF

clone_size: NA
j_call: TRBJ2-7
d_call: NA
v_call: TRBV13
cdr3_nt: TGTGCCAGCAGTTTTAGAACAGAACTAGGGGAGCAGTACTTC
cdr3_aa: CASSFRTELGEQYF

clone_size: NA
j_call: TRBJ2-2
d_call: NA
v_call: TRBV6-1
cdr3_nt: TGTGCCAGCAGTACAGGGGACTACACCGGGGAGCTGTTTTTT
cdr3_aa: CASSTGDYTGELFF

clone_size: NA
j_call: TRBJ2-3
d_call: NA
v_call: TRBV7-6
cdr3_nt: TGTGCCAGCAGCTTAGGGGGTTCTAGAGATACGCAGTATTTT
cdr3_aa: CASSLGGSRDTQYF

clone_size: NA
j_call: TRBJ2-2
d_call: TRBD2
v_call: TRBV5-1
cdr3_nt: TGCGCCAGCAGCTTGGTCGGACTAGCGGGGAGTTTCACCGGGGAGCTGTTTTTT
cdr3_aa: CASSLVGLAGSFTGELFF

clone_size: NA
j_call: TRBJ1-6
d_call: NA
v_call: TRBV5-4
cdr3_nt: TGTGCCAGCAGCTTTGAGGGGAATAATTCACCCCTCCACTTT
cdr3_aa: CASSFEGNNSPLHF

clone_size: NA
j_call: TRBJ2-2
d_call: NA
v_call: TRBV9
cdr3_nt: TGTGCCAGCAGCGTATGGGGGGCCTCTAACACCGGGGAGCTGTTTTTT
cdr3_aa: CASSVWGASNTGELFF

clone_size: NA
j_call: TRBJ1-6
d_call: NA
v_call: TRBV7-9
cdr3_nt: TGTGCCAGCAGCTTAGTGAGTGGCTCACCCCTCCACTTT
cdr3_aa: CASSLVSGSPLHF

clone_size: once
j_call: TRBJ1-2
d_call: TRBD1
v_call: TRBV6-5
cdr3_nt: TGTGCCAGCAGTTCCGGCGCCGGGACAGACTATGGCTACACCTTC
cdr3_aa: CASSSGAGTDYGYTF